The rows below give T cell receptor beta chains drawn from one sample of a study of vaccination and CD4 T cells after COVID-19. Antigen specificity for these receptors is unknown. One entry per CDR3 protein, called by TCRdb with MiXCR from the PCR reads. In the table there are around 8,000 distinct CDR3 sequences, about 32% of which are singletons. Specimen: CD4+ T cells from blood, cultured in vitro. The receptor set was obtained from a human donor in good health. Each CDR3 is given with its conserved first and last residue. The D gene is left open where the match is weak. Clone size is given for some rows only: seen once, a few or many times, or a class if the clone is expanded.

d_gene	v_gene	abundance	j_gene	CDR3aa	CDR3nt
TRBD1	TRBV19	few	TRBJ1-2	CASSIRDSDYGYTF	TGTGCCAGTAGTATCAGGGACAGCGACTATGGCTACACCTTC
-	TRBV10-3	-	TRBJ2-5	CAISESKVETQYF	TGTGCCATCAGTGAGTCTAAAGTCGAGACCCAGTACTTC
-	TRBV19	few	TRBJ1-1	CATSSVGNTEAFF	TGTGCCACATCTTCGGTTGGGAACACTGAAGCTTTCTTT
-	TRBV28	-	TRBJ1-3	CASSPAGAGNTIYF	TGTGCCAGCAGTCCCGCAGGGGCTGGAAACACCATATATTTT
-	TRBV20-1	medium-sized	TRBJ1-2	CSATGRVGHGYTF	TGCAGTGCTACAGGGAGGGTAGGGCATGGCTACACCTTC
-	TRBV6-2/TRBV6-3	-	TRBJ2-5	CASSQGETQYF	TGTGCCAGCAGTCAAGGGGAGACCCAGTACTTC
TRBD1	TRBV20-1	-	TRBJ2-1	CGGGDRVAYEQFF	TGCGGGGGCGGGGACAGGGTTGCATATGAGCAGTTCTTC
-	TRBV5-6	-	TRBJ2-5	CASSRTSYQETQYF	TGTGCCAGCAGCCGGACATCGTACCAAGAGACCCAGTACTTC
-	TRBV28	-	TRBJ2-2	CASRQPNTGELFF	TGTGCCAGCCGACAGCCGAACACCGGGGAGCTGTTTTTT
TRBD1	TRBV7-6	few	TRBJ2-1	CASSLNRGNEQFF	TGTGCCAGCAGCTTAAACAGGGGCAATGAGCAGTTCTTC
TRBD2	TRBV20-1	-	TRBJ2-1	CSASSSGSHNNEQFF	TGCAGTGCTAGTTCCAGCGGGAGCCACAACAATGAGCAGTTCTTC
-	TRBV19	few	TRBJ2-7	CASSIGTGSYEQYF	TGTGCCAGTAGTATTGGGACGGGGAGCTACGAGCAGTACTTC
TRBD1	TRBV6-1	-	TRBJ1-5	CASSPDRDRVNQPQHF	TGTGCCAGCAGCCCCGACCGGGACAGGGTCAATCAGCCCCAGCATTTT
-	TRBV7-8	-	TRBJ2-1	CASSSPAGYNEQFF	TGTGCCAGCAGCTCCCCCGCGGGGTACAATGAGCAGTTCTTC
-	TRBV7-2	-	TRBJ2-7	CASSLTVNGAYEQYF	TGTGCCAGCAGCCTAACCGTCAACGGGGCCTACGAGCAGTACTTC
TRBD2	TRBV20-1	-	TRBJ2-2	CSARVPTREGQIGELFF	TGCAGTGCTAGGGTCCCGACGCGGGAGGGCCAGATCGGGGAGCTGTTTTTT
TRBD1	TRBV10-3	-	TRBJ1-1	CAISASGGVNTEAFF	TGTGCCATCAGTGCATCAGGGGGAGTGAACACTGAAGCTTTCTTT
TRBD1	TRBV27	-	TRBJ1-1	CASSATTGEAFF	TGTGCCAGCAGTGCAACGACAGGGGAAGCTTTCTTT
-	TRBV29-1	-	TRBJ2-2	CSVADTGELFF	TGCAGCGTAGCGGACACCGGGGAGCTGTTTTTT
TRBD1	TRBV28	-	TRBJ1-1	CASSPPGGSEGTEAFF	TGTGCCAGCAGCCCCCCAGGGGGCTCGGAGGGCACTGAAGCTTTCTTT
-	TRBV7-3	-	TRBJ2-7	CASSPRGQGPYEQYF	TGTGCCAGCAGCCCCAGGGGTCAGGGCCCCTACGAGCAGTACTTC
TRBD2	TRBV9	-	TRBJ2-7	CASSPGLAFGYEQYF	TGTGCCAGCAGCCCCGGACTAGCTTTTGGGTACGAGCAGTACTTC
TRBD1	TRBV12-3/TRBV12-4	-	TRBJ2-7	CASSSPRDRGQYEQYF	TGTGCCAGCAGTTCCCCCCGGGACAGGGGGCAATACGAGCAGTACTTC
-	TRBV28	few	TRBJ1-1	CASSFRIMNTEAFF	TGTGCCAGCAGTTTCCGGATCATGAACACTGAAGCTTTCTTT
-	TRBV6-1	-	TRBJ2-7	CASMGSPTYEQYF	TGTGCCAGCATGGGAAGCCCAACCTACGAGCAGTACTTC
-	TRBV6-1	few	TRBJ1-2	CASSPNPDTLSYGYTF	TGTGCCAGCAGCCCAAACCCGGACACTCTCTCCTATGGCTACACCTTC
TRBD1	TRBV27	few	TRBJ1-5	CASSVGQGSQPQHF	TGTGCCAGCAGTGTGGGACAGGGGTCCCAGCCCCAGCATTTT
TRBD2	TRBV27	-	TRBJ2-3	CASSLTLAGFTDTQYF	TGTGCCAGCAGCCTTACACTAGCGGGGTTCACAGATACGCAGTATTTT
-	TRBV19	-	TRBJ1-1	CASALHMNTEAFF	TGTGCCAGTGCGTTACACATGAACACTGAAGCTTTCTTT
TRBD1	TRBV6-2/TRBV6-3	few	TRBJ2-7	CASSPIIQGNEQYF	TGTGCCAGCAGCCCTATCATACAGGGGAACGAGCAGTACTTC
-	TRBV6-5	few	TRBJ2-7	CASSYSKRGSYEQYF	TGTGCCAGCAGTTACTCGAAGAGAGGCTCCTACGAGCAGTACTTC
-	TRBV12-2	-	TRBJ2-7	CASRREGERGQYF	TGTGCAAGTCGCAGAGAGGGGGAAAGAGGGCAGTACTTC
TRBD1	TRBV27	large	TRBJ2-5	CASSDRGRETQYF	TGTGCCAGCAGCGACAGGGGGAGGGAGACCCAGTACTTC
-	TRBV7-2	few	TRBJ1-5	CASSLNRGNQPQHF	TGTGCCAGCAGCTTAAATAGGGGGAATCAGCCCCAGCATTTT
-	TRBV6-2/TRBV6-3	few	TRBJ2-5	CASSYYSLQETQYF	TGTGCCAGCAGTTACTACAGCCTGCAAGAGACCCAGTACTTC
-	TRBV10-3	-	TRBJ2-1	CAISEGHGTYNEQFF	TGTGCCATCAGTGAGGGGCATGGGACCTACAATGAGCAGTTCTTC
-	TRBV5-4	-	TRBJ2-5	CASSLVEGQETQYF	TGTGCCAGCAGCTTGGTAGAGGGGCAAGAGACCCAGTACTTC
-	TRBV11-2	-	TRBJ2-7	CASSPLALSSYEQYF	TGTGCCAGCAGCCCTCTAGCGCTGAGCTCCTACGAGCAGTACTTC
-	TRBV15	medium-sized	TRBJ1-5	CATSRWDSNQPQHF	TGTGCCACCAGCAGGTGGGACAGCAATCAGCCCCAGCATTTT
-	TRBV7-9	-	TRBJ2-7	CASSLVWSYEQYF	TGTGCCAGCAGCTTAGTCTGGTCCTACGAGCAGTACTTC
-	TRBV5-1	-	TRBJ1-2	CASNGADLAYGYTF	TGCGCCAGCAATGGGGCGGATTTGGCCTATGGCTACACCTTC
-	TRBV7-2	few	TRBJ2-7	CASSLYGRHYEQYF	TGTGCCAGCAGCTTATATGGGCGGCACTACGAGCAGTACTTC
TRBD1	TRBV6-1	-	TRBJ2-7	CASSDGTGESYEQYF	TGTGCCAGCAGTGACGGGACAGGGGAATCCTACGAGCAGTACTTC
-	TRBV19	few	TRBJ1-2	CASSISKGSNYGYTF	TGTGCCAGTAGTATCTCGAAGGGGTCTAACTATGGCTACACCTTC
-	TRBV2	few	TRBJ1-5	CASSDREDQPQHF	TGTGCCAGCAGTGACAGGGAGGATCAGCCCCAGCATTTT
-	TRBV7-9	-	TRBJ2-1	CASSLRQSRGDEQFF	TGTGCCAGCAGCTTACGTCAAAGTCGGGGAGATGAGCAGTTCTTC
TRBD1	TRBV7-2	-	TRBJ2-4	CASSLARGLAKNIQYF	TGTGCCAGCAGCCTCGCCAGGGGGCTAGCCAAAAACATTCAGTACTTC
TRBD1	TRBV7-3	-	TRBJ2-1	CASSLTGTGGKDEQFF	TGTGCCAGCAGCTTAACCGGGACAGGGGGCAAGGATGAGCAGTTCTTC
-	TRBV7-9	-	TRBJ1-1	CASSLSGKGTEAFF	TGTGCCAGCAGCTTATCGGGGAAGGGCACTGAAGCTTTCTTT
-	TRBV24-1	few	TRBJ2-5	CATSDPRGQETQYF	TGTGCCACCAGTGACCCCCGCGGGCAAGAGACCCAGTACTTC
-	TRBV20-1	few	TRBJ2-7	CSARGQRASLGQYF	TGCAGTGCCCGAGGCCAGCGGGCATCTCTTGGGCAGTACTTC
-	TRBV7-2	-	TRBJ2-3	CASSLERSTDTQYF	TGTGCCAGCAGCTTAGAACGAAGCACAGATACGCAGTATTTT
-	TRBV12-5	-	TRBJ2-5	CASRREEETQYF	TGTGCTAGTCGGAGGGAGGAAGAGACCCAGTACTTC